The 30 T cell receptor beta chains presented below share a single source sample, sequenced in a study of T cells after yellow fever vaccination. TCRdb reanalysed the 5' RACE reads using MiXCR and keeps one entry per CDR3 protein. The repertoire has more than 450,000 distinct CDR3 sequences, roughly a fifth of them found once; the top ten carry roughly a sixth. The sample here was PBMCs, taken about 20 days after the first yellow fever vaccination. All receptors come from a man aged 18 to 29 who received the YFV17D yellow fever vaccine.

This clonotype came up a few times. The V gene is TRBV18, the J gene TRBJ2-1; D perhaps matches TRBD1 (5 bases). The CDR3 runs to 14 residues. Germline CDR1 is KGHSH and CDR2 is LQKENI. The germline V and J ends were trimmed by 2 bases and 5 bases, with 10 bases remaining between them. CDR3 sequence reads: CASSPEAGNNEQFF. The CDR3 coding sequence is TGTGCCAGCTCACCAGAGGCAGGGAACAATGAGCAGTTCTTC.

This clonotype was recorded many times. V is TRBV20-1 and J is TRBJ2-1; possible D gene TRBD2, 7 bases. This CDR3 contains 14 residues. CDR1 DFQATT and CDR2 SNEGSKA come from the germline V gene (reference sequence). Deletions cut 5 bases from V and 3 bases from J, with 14 bases between. The CDR3 loop reads CSARGGAIYNEQFF. The DNA of the CDR3 is TGCAGTGCTCGCGGGGGCGCGATCTACAATGAGCAGTTCTTC.

The chain has TRBV20-1 and TRBJ2-3, with TRBD1 identical over 12 bases. CDR1 DFQATT and CDR2 SNEGSKA come from the germline V gene (reference sequence). V was pared by 6 bases and J by 7 bases, with 8 bases of the junction left unmatched. This CDR3 has 14 amino acids. The CDR3 DNA is TGCAGTGCCGGCCGGGACAGGGGGCGAAATACGCAGTATTTT. Protein sequence: CSAGRDRGRNTQYF.

This clonotype was detected only a few times. The V call is TRBV7-2, the J call TRBJ2-2, with a weak D call TRBD1 (6 bases). Between the trimmed V and J ends, which lost 8 bases and 0 bases, there was a span of 13 bases. Germline V CDR1 and CDR2: SGHTA, FQGNSA. The CDR3 spans 15 residues. Here the CDR3 DNA reads TGTGCCAGCGCCTTAGGGGGACCGAACACCGGGGAGCTGTTTTTT. Translated: CASALGGPNTGELFF.

This clonotype was seen a few times. The chain is built from TRBV11-2 and TRBJ1-3, with D unclear. Between the trimmed V and J ends, which lost 5 bases and 9 bases, there was a span of 14 bases. The V gene's germline CDR1 is SGHAT and CDR2 FQNNGV. CDR3 length: 13 amino acids. CDR3 in amino acids: CASSRPTAPTIYF. The CDR3 region has the DNA TGTGCCAGCAGCCGCCCTACGGCGCCCACCATATATTTT.

This clonotype was found a few times. The V gene is TRBV21-1, the J gene TRBJ1-1. TRBV21-1 is a recognized pseudogene. The CDR3 spans 13 residues. Here the CDR3 reads CARYPLRHTEAFF. The CDR3 DNA reads TGTGCCAGGTACCCACTCCGGCACACTGAAGCTTTCTTT.

V and J are TRBV6-4 and TRBJ2-1; the D call may be TRBD1 or TRBD2 (5 bases each). Germline CDR1 is MRHNA and CDR2 is SNTAGT. The germline V and J ends were trimmed by 0 bases and 10 bases, with 10 bases remaining between them. The CDR3 runs to 13 residues. CDR3 loop: CASSDSWGREQFF. CDR3 in DNA: TGTGCCAGCAGTGACTCGTGGGGGAGAGAGCAGTTCTTC.

In its sample, this clonotype was seen a few times. V is TRBV6-1 and J is TRBJ1-1, with TRBD1 identical over 9 bases. J gave up 8 bases and V 5 bases, and 12 bases lay outside the gene matches. The length of the CDR3 is 15 residues. Germline V gene sequence: CDR1 MNHNS, CDR2 SASEGT. CDR3 in DNA: TGTGCCAGCAGTCTTTCCGGGACAGGGACGGCCGAAGCTTTCTTT. Its translation: CASSLSGTGTAEAFF.

The chain recombines TRBV25-1 with TRBJ2-5, with a tentative D call TRBD1 (6 bases). Deletions cut 4 bases from V and 5 bases from J, with 14 bases between. The V gene's germline CDR1 is MGHDK and CDR2 SYGVNS. The CDR3 contains 14 residues. The CDR3 reads CASSGSGRGETQYF. Here the CDR3 DNA reads TGTGCCAGCAGTGGCAGTGGCAGGGGTGAGACCCAGTACTTC.

The chain joins TRBV20-1 to TRBJ2-6; no firm D call. This CDR3 comprises 12 residues. V was shortened by 6 bases and J by 1 base, with 4 bases between the two germline ends. Germline V gene data show CDR1 as DFQATT and CDR2 as SNEGSKA (reference sequence). In nucleotides, the CDR3 is TGCAGTGCGATATCTGGGGCCAACGTCCTGACTTTC. Translated, it gives CSAISGANVLTF.

This clonotype was detected a few times. V is TRBV7-9 and J is TRBJ2-1, with 8 bases lining up with TRBD2. The CDR3 is 13 residues long. In germline, CDR1 is SEHNR, CDR2 FQNEAQ (reference sequence). The trim removed 5 bases at V and 8 bases at J, leaving 5 bases unmatched. This CDR3 reads CASSPVAGHEQFF. The CDR3 bases are TGTGCCAGCAGCCCGGTAGCGGGGCATGAGCAGTTCTTC.

This clonotype was picked up a small number of times. This CDR3 is CASSPTSGGINEQFF. CDR3 in DNA: TGTGCCAGCAGCCCGACTAGCGGGGGGATAAATGAGCAGTTCTTC. The V and J genes are TRBV7-3 and TRBJ2-1; TRBD2 aligns across 13 bases. Trimming took 5 bases from V and 7 from J; bases not matched to a gene: 5. This CDR3 comprises 15 residues. CDR1 SGHTA and CDR2 FQGTGA come from the germline V gene.

This chain uses TRBV5-4 with TRBJ2-1; no reliable D call. V dropped 5 bases and J dropped 5 bases, with 11 bases sitting between them. The CDR3 totals 13 residues. The germline V gene has CDR1 SGHNT and CDR2 YYREEE (reference sequence). This CDR3 reads CASRGKVHNEQFF. The CDR3 coding sequence is TGTGCCAGCAGGGGGAAGGTCCACAATGAGCAGTTCTTC.

The chain combines TRBV7-9 with TRBJ2-1; 9 nucleotides align to TRBD1. Losses at the gene ends were 5 bases for V and 6 bases for J; bases not matched to a gene: 5. The CDR3 has 14 residues. Germline lookup yields CDR1 SEHNR and CDR2 FQNEAQ (reference sequence). The CDR3 coding sequence is TGTGCCAGCAGCCCCTGGACAGGGGTCAATGAGCAGTTCTTC. It translates to CASSPWTGVNEQFF.

This clonotype was detected a few times. The chain combines TRBV11-2 with TRBJ2-1; D gene uncertain. The CDR3 totals 12 residues. Germline V gene lookup returns CDR1 SGHAT and CDR2 FQNNGV. The V end was cut by 3 bases, the J end by 12 bases, with 12 bases between. CDR3 loop: CASSFPYGGQFF. The CDR3, as DNA: TGTGCCAGCAGCTTCCCCTATGGTGGGCAGTTCTTC.

This clonotype was counted between two and nine times. V and J are TRBV6-2 or TRBV6-3 and TRBJ1-1; D gene uncertain. Germline CDR1 MNHEY, CDR2 SVGEGT. This CDR3 contains 14 residues. V lost 5 bases, J lost 0 bases, and 10 bases lay in between. CDR3 nucleotide sequence: TGTGCCAGCAGTGGTCAACCGATGAACACTGAAGCTTTCTTT. Translating it yields CASSGQPMNTEAFF.

CDR3 residues: CASSLSPGQGTEAFF. The CDR3 DNA sequence: TGCGCCAGCAGCTTATCACCGGGACAGGGGACTGAAGCTTTCTTT. The chain is built from TRBV5-1 and TRBJ1-1, with 10 bases identical to TRBD1. The trim removed 2 bases at V and 5 bases at J, leaving 6 bases unmatched. There are 15 residues in the CDR3. CDR1 SGHRS and CDR2 YFSETQ come from the germline V gene. The entire variable domain, with the rest obtained from reference TRBV5-1 and TRBJ1-1, is as follows: KAGVTQTPRYLIKTRGQQVTLSCSPISGHRSVSWYQQTPGQGLQFLFEYFSETQRNKGNFPGRFSGRQFSNSRSEMNVSTLELGDSALYLCASSLSPGQGTEAFFGQGTRLTVV.

The V call is TRBV7-2, the J call TRBJ2-1; D ambiguous. CDR1 is SGHTA, CDR2 FQGNSA, per germline. Trimming cost V 5 bases and J 0 bases, with 14 bases left between them. This CDR3 spans 16 amino acids. The CDR3 region has the DNA TGTGCCAGCAGCGCACCTACCAGAAGCTCCTACAATGAGCAGTTCTTC. This gives the protein CASSAPTRSSYNEQFF.

The V and J genes are TRBV5-1 and TRBJ2-4; no clear D. This CDR3 contains 15 residues. Germline assignment: CDR1 SGHRS and CDR2 YFSETQ. Trimming removed 6 bases at V and 0 bases at J, with 13 bases between. CDR3 DNA: TGCGCCAGCACGTCGGTCCCTCTAGCCAAAAACATTCAGTACTTC. Its protein is CASTSVPLAKNIQYF.

This clonotype was counted only a few times. The rearrangement uses TRBV5-8 and TRBJ2-1; D is undetermined. V lost 0 bases to trimming and J lost 8 bases, with 9 bases between them. The CDR3 loop spans 13 amino acids. In germline, CDR1 is SGHTS, CDR2 YDEGEE. The CDR3 DNA sequence: TGTGCCAGCAGCTTGGCTTGGAGAGATGAGCAGTTCTTC. As protein: CASSLAWRDEQFF.

The chain employs TRBV7-2 and TRBJ2-7, with D maybe TRBD1 (6 bases). CDR1 SGHTA and CDR2 FQGNSA come from the germline V gene. The V end lost 2 bases, the J end lost 3 bases, and 11 bases lay between the germline ends. The CDR3 has 14 residues. Here the CDR3 reads CASSLSGENYEQYF. CDR3 sequence (DNA): TGTGCCAGCAGCTTATCAGGGGAGAACTACGAGCAGTACTTC.

This clonotype was found a few times. The CDR3 coding sequence is TGTGCCAGCAGCCAAGTCCGGCAGGGCGCCTACGAGCAGTACTTC. Translated, it gives CASSQVRQGAYEQYF. This chain connects TRBV4-2 to TRBJ2-7, with a tentative D call TRBD1 (5 bases). V was trimmed by 1 base and J by 2 bases, leaving 12 bases between them. Germline V lookup: CDR1 LGHNA, CDR2 YNFKEQ. The CDR3 is 15 residues long.

The chain is built from TRBV7-9 and TRBJ2-3; 7 nucleotides match TRBD2. V dropped 5 bases and J dropped 0; count of bases not matched to a gene: 11. Germline V CDR1 and CDR2: SEHNR, FQNEAQ (reference sequence). The length of the CDR3 is 17 residues. The CDR3 is CASSPTLGRPSTDTQYF. The CDR3 nucleotides are TGTGCCAGCAGCCCAACCCTCGGGAGGCCTAGCACAGATACGCAGTATTTT.

This clonotype has only a few counts. The chain employs TRBV5-1 and TRBJ1-2, with unresolved D. Per the germline V gene, CDR1 is SGHRS and CDR2 is YFSETQ. This CDR3 is 14 amino acids long. Trimming cost V 5 bases and J 1 base, with 12 bases left between them. The CDR3 sequence is CASSSDYLNYGYTF. The CDR3 bases are TGCGCCAGCAGTTCCGACTATCTTAACTATGGCTACACCTTC.

A note on this clonotype: Compared with germline, one end of the junction differs, possibly owing to a read error. V gene TRBV20-1 combines with J gene TRBJ2-3, with 8 nucleotides matching TRBD2. The germline gives CDR1 DFQATT, CDR2 SNEGSKA (reference sequence). The CDR3 is 13 amino acids. The CDR3 region has the DNA TGCAGTGCCAGAGGCGGGGGGCTAAATACGCAGTATTTT. Translating it yields CSARGGGLNTQYF.

The chain uses TRBV18 and TRBJ2-3; D possibly corresponds to TRBD1 (6 bases). Germline lookup yields CDR1 KGHSH and CDR2 LQKENI. There are 15 residues in the CDR3. The V end was cut by 2 bases, the J end by 0 bases, with 9 bases between. As DNA, the CDR3 is TGTGCCAGCTCACCAGTGGGGGCTAGCACAGATACGCAGTATTTT. Translated, it gives CASSPVGASTDTQYF.

This clonotype has more than one count but fewer than ten. V gene TRBV5-1 combines with J gene TRBJ1-5, with TRBD1 as a possible D gene (5 bases). The V and J ends lost 4 bases and 4 bases respectively, with 18 bases between them. The CDR3 consists of 16 residues. Germline V lookup: CDR1 SGHRS, CDR2 YFSETQ. The CDR3 loop is CASSLTGEGGNQPQHF. CDR3 nucleotides: TGCGCCAGCAGCCTTACGGGGGAGGGCGGTAATCAGCCCCAGCATTTT.

This clonotype was counted between two and nine times. A much larger clone is a single base away; this may be a read error. The CDR3 ends on some other residue instead of the conserved phenylalanine or tryptophan, so this is likely a read error. The chain recombines TRBV5-6 with TRBJ1-2; D is uncertain. The CDR3 has 13 residues. Germline CDR1 is SGHDT and CDR2 is YYEEEE. Trimming left V 2 bases short and J 8 bases short, with 13 bases between. CDR3 coding DNA: TGTGCCAGCAGCTTTGCCCCTAAGGGCGGCTACACCGTC. Its protein is CASSFAPKGGYTV.

A note on this clonotype: The junction differs from germline at one of its ends, possibly a read error. The chain has TRBV19 and TRBJ2-2; unclear D gene. Per the germline V gene, CDR1 is LNHDA and CDR2 is SQIVND (reference sequence). CDR3 size: 15 residues. DNA for the CDR3: TGTGCCACTAGTGGCCTTGGGTTGAACACCGGGGAGCTGTTTTTT. This translates into CATSGLGLNTGELFF.

The gene calls are TRBV6-5 and TRBJ2-2; D uncertain. V gave up 0 bases and J gave up 3 bases, with 8 bases separating them. This CDR3 comprises 15 residues. Germline CDR1 MNHEY, CDR2 SVGAGI. The CDR3 protein is CASSYSSTYTGELFF. The CDR3 nucleotides read TGTGCCAGCAGTTACTCTAGCACTTACACCGGGGAGCTGTTTTTT.